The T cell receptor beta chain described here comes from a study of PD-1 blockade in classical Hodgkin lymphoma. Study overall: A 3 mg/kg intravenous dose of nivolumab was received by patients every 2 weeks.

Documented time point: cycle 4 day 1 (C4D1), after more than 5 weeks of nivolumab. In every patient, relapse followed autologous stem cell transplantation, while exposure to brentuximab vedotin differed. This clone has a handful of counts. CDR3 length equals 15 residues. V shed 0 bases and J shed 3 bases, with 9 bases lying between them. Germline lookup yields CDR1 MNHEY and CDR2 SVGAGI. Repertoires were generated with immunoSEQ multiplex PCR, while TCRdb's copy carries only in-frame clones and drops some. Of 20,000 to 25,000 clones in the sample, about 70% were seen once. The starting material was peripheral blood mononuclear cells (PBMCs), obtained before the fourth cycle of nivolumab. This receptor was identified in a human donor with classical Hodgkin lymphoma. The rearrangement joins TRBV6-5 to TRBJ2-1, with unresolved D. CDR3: CASSYSRLSYNEQFF. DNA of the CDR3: TGTGCCAGCAGTTACTCACGGCTGAGCTACAATGAGCAGTTCTTC.